These T cell receptor beta chains were read from a single sample in a study of blood T cell repertoires in COVID-19. Clones were sequenced by immunoSEQ multiplex PCR, and TCRdb holds only the in-frame ones, with some missing. The sample lists 150,000 to 200,000 clones; more than 85% were seen once. The sample was peripheral blood. These receptors all come from a man aged 18-30 years with acute or convalescent COVID-19. The conserved cysteine and the conserved F or W are not part of the CDR3 here. Fields, in order: CDR3 protein, J gene, V gene, D gene, clone size. A D gene is named only where the DNA matches it firmly. Not all rows give a size; the values are once, few, many and, for expanded clones, a class.

ASSKGEGGNTQY | TRBJ2-3 | TRBV21-1 | - | once
AWSGGQGFYGYT | TRBJ1-2 | TRBV30 | - | -
ASSPRYEQY | TRBJ2-7 | TRBV6-6 | - | -
ASSLEANTEAF | TRBJ1-1 | TRBV11-3 | - | -
ASSLGLAASYEQY | TRBJ2-7 | TRBV7-9 | - | -
ASSPQGVYGNTIY | TRBJ1-3 | TRBV18 | TRBD1 | -
ASSWRQGNTEAF | TRBJ1-1 | TRBV6-5 | TRBD1 | -
ASKRQGSGTEAF | TRBJ1-1 | TRBV27 | TRBD1 | once
ASNTANSPLH | TRBJ1-6 | TRBV19 | - | -
ASSPGMMNTEAF | TRBJ1-1 | TRBV7-8 | - | -
ASSPGVWGQETQY | TRBJ2-5 | TRBV7-3 | - | -
ASNFRDSSGNTIY | TRBJ1-3 | TRBV2 | - | -
ASSYWTGADTEAF | TRBJ1-1 | TRBV3-1/TRBV3-2 | TRBD1 | -
ASSLLAGGNTDTQY | TRBJ2-3 | TRBV5-1 | TRBD2 | -
ASSLLANTGELF | TRBJ2-2 | TRBV7-3 | - | few
ASSTTSGGFADTQY | TRBJ2-3 | TRBV7-3 | TRBD2 | -
ASSIQTGFNSPLH | TRBJ1-6 | TRBV19 | TRBD1 | -
ASSVGEGAPLH | TRBJ1-6 | TRBV9 | - | -
ATSGFSQGSDTQY | TRBJ2-3 | TRBV24-1 | - | -
SVGDREVANTGELF | TRBJ2-2 | TRBV29-1 | TRBD1 | -
ASSSGTSGGAETQY | TRBJ2-5 | TRBV5-1 | TRBD2 | -
ASTPWGSNEKLF | TRBJ1-4 | TRBV28 | - | -
ASSAEGQAYEQY | - | TRBV9 | TRBD1 | -
ASSLGRGPNYGYT | TRBJ1-2 | TRBV11-2 | - | -